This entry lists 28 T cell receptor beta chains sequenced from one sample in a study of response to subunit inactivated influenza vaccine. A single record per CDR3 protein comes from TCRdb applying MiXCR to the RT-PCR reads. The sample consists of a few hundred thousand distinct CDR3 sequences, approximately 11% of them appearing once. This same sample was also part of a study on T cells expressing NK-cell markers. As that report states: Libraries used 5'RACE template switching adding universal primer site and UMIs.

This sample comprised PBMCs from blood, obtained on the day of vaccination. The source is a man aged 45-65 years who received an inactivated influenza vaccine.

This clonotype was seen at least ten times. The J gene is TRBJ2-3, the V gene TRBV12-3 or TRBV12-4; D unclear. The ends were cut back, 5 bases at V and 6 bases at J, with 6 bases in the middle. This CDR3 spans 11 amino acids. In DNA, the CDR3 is TGTGCCAGCAGTACCGCCGATACGCAGTATTTT. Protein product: CASSTADTQYF.

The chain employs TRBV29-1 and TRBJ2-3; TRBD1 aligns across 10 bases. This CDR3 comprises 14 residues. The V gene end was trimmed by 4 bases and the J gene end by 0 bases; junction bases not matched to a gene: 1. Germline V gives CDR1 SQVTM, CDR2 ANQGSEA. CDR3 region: CSVGQGASTDTQYF. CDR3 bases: TGCAGCGTTGGACAGGGGGCCAGCACAGATACGCAGTATTTT.

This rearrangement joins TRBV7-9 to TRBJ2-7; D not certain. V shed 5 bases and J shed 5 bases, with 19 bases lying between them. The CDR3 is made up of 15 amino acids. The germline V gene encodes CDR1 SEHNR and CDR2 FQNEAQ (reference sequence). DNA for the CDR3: TGTGCCAGCAGCCCTGTGTTAATGGGCGTCGACGAGCAGTACTTC. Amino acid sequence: CASSPVLMGVDEQYF.

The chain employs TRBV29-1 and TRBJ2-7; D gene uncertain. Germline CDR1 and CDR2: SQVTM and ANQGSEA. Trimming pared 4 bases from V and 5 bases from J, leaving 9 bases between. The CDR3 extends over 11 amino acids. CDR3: CSVGFSDEQYF. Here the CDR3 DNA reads TGCAGCGTTGGGTTTTCCGACGAGCAGTACTTC.

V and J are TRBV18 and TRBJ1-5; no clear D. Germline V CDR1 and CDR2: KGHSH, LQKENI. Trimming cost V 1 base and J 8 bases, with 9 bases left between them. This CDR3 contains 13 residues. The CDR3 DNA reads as TGTGCCAGCTCACCACAGGGTAACAAGCCCCAGCATTTT. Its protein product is CASSPQGNKPQHF.

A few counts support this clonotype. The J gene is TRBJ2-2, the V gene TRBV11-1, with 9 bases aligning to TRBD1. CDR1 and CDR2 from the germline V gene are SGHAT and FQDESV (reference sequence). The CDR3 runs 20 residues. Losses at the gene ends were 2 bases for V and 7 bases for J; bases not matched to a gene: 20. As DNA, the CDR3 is TGTGCCAGCAGCTTATACTCCGCCCTAAGAAGGACAGGGGTGGACGGGGAGCTGTTTTTT. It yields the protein CASSLYSALRRTGVDGELFF.

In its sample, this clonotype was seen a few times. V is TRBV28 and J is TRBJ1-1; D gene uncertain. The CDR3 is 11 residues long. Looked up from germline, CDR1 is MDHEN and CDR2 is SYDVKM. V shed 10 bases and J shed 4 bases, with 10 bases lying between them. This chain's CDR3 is CATFTVTEAFF. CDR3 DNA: TGTGCCACCTTTACGGTCACTGAAGCTTTCTTT.

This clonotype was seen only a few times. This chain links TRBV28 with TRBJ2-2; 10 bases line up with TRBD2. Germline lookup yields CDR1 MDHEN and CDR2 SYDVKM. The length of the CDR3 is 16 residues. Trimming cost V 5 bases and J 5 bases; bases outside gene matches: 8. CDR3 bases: TGTGCCAGCAGTACCCAACTAGCGGGAAGGACCGGGGAGCTGTTTTTT. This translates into CASSTQLAGRTGELFF.

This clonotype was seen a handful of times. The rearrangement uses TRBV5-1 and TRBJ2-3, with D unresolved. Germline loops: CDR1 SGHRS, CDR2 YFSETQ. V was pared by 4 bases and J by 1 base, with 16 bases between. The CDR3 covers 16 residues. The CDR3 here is CASSPRAVIGTDTQYF. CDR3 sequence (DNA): TGCGCCAGCAGCCCCCGCGCCGTAATCGGCACAGATACGCAGTATTTT.

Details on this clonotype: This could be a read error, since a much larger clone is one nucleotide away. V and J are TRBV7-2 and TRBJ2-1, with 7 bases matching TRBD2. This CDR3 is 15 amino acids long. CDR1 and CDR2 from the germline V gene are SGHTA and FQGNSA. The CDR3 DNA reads TGTGTCAGCACCCCTGGGGGGGGATACTACAATGAGCAGTTCTTC. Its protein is CVSTPGGGYYNEQFF.

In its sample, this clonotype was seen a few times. CDR3 bases: TGTGCCAGCAGCACCGGGACCCTTGTCTCCTACGAGCAGTACTTC. This encodes CASSTGTLVSYEQYF. This chain connects TRBV11-2 to TRBJ2-7, with D possibly being TRBD1 or TRBD2 (5 bases each). CDR1 and CDR2 (germline): SGHAT, FQNNGV. V was pared by 5 bases and J by 0 bases, with 14 bases between. The length of the CDR3 is 15 residues.

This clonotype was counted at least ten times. CDR3 sequence: CASSPGQGKMAFF. The CDR3 nucleotides read TGCGCCAGCAGCCCTGGACAGGGGAAAATGGCTTTCTTT. This chain links TRBV5-1 with TRBJ1-1, with 9 bases matching TRBD1. The length of the CDR3 is 13 residues. From germline, CDR1 is SGHRS and CDR2 YFSETQ. The J segment lost 11 bases and the V segment lost 4 bases, leaving 9 bases of the junction unmatched.

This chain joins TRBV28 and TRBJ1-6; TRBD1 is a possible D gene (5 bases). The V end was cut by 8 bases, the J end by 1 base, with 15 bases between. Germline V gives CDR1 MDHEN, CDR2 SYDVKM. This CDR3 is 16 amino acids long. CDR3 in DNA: TGTGCCAGCGTTACTTCAGGGATGTCCTATAATTCACCCCTCCACTTT. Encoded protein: CASVTSGMSYNSPLHF. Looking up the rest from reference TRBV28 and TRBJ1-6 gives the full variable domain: DVKVTQSSRYLVKRTGEKVFLECVQDMDHENMFWYRQDPGLGLRLIYFSYDVKMKEKGDIPEGYSVSREKKERFSLILESASTNQTSMYLCASVTSGMSYNSPLHFGNGTRLTVT.

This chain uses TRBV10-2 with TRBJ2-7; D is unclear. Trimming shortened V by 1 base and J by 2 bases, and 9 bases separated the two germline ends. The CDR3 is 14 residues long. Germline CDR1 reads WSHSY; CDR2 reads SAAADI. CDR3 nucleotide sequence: TGCGCCAGCAGTGAGTGGATCGTCCCCTACGAGCAGTACTTC. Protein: CASSEWIVPYEQYF.

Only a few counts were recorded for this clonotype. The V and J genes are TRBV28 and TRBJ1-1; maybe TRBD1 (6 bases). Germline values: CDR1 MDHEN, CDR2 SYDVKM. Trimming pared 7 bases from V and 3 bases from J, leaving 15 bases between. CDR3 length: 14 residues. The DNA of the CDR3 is TGTGCCAGCAAGTCAGGGGAATTGTACACTGAAGCTTTCTTT. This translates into CASKSGELYTEAFF.

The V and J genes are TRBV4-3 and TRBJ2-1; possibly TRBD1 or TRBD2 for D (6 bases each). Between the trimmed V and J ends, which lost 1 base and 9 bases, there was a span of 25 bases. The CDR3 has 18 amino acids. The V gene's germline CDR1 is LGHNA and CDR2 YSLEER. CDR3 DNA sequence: TGCGCCAGCAGCCAAGTGTACTGGGGGGAATCACCACAGGGTGAGCAGTTCTTC. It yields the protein CASSQVYWGESPQGEQFF.

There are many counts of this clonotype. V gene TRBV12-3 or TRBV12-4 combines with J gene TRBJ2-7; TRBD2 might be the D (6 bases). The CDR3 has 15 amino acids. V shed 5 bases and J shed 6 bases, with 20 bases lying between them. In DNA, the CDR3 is TGTGCCAGCAGTCCCGGGACTGGCAAGTTGGGCGAGCAGTACTTC. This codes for CASSPGTGKLGEQYF.

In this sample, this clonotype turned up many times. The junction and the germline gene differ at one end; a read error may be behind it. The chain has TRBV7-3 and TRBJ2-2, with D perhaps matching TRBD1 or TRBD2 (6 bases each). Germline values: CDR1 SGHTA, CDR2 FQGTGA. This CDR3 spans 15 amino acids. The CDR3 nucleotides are TGCGCCAGCAGCTTGGTCGGGGGCAACACCGGGGAGCTGTTTTTT. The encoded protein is CASSLVGGNTGELFF.

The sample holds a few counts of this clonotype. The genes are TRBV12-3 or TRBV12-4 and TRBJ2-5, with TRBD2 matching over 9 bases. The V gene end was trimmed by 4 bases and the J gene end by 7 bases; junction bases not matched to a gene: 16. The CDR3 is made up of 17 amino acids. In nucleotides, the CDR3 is TGTGCCAGCAGTTCAAGCGGCGGGGGGGCCGTTTATGTGACCCAGTACTTC. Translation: CASSSSGGGAVYVTQYF.

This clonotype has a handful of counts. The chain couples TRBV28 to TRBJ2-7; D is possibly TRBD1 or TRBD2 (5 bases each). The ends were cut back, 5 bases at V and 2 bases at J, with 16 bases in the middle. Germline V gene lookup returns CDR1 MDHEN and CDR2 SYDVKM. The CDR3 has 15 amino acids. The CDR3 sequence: CASSPHRDGTYEQYF. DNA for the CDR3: TGTGCCAGCAGTCCTCACCGGGACGGTACCTACGAGCAGTACTTC.

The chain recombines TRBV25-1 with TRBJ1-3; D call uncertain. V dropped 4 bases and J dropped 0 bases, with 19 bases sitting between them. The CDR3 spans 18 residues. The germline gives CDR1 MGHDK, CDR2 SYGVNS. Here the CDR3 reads CASSAEGLIHYSGNTIYF. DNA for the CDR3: TGTGCCAGCAGTGCAGAAGGGCTGATCCATTACTCTGGAAACACCATATATTTT.

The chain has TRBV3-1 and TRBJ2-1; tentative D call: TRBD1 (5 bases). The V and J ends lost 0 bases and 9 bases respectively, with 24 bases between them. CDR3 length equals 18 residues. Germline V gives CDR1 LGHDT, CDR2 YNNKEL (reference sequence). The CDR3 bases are TGTGCCAGCAGCCAAGATCCCCTAGGTGGATGGGGCCCCATTGAGCAGTTCTTC. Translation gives CASSQDPLGGWGPIEQFF.

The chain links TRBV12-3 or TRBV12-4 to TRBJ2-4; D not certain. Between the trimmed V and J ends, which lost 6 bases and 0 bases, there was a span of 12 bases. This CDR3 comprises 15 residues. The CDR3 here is CASRDVRLAKNIQYF. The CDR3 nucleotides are TGTGCCAGCAGGGACGTTAGGCTAGCCAAAAACATTCAGTACTTC.

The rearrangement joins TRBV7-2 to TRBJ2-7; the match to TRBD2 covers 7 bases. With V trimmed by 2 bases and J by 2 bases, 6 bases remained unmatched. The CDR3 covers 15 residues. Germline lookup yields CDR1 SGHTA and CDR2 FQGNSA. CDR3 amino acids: CASSLSSGYTYEQYF. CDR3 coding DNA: TGTGCCAGCAGCTTATCTAGCGGCTATACCTACGAGCAGTACTTC. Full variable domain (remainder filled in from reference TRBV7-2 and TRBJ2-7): GAGVSQSPSNKVTEKGKDVELRCDPISGHTALYWYRQSLGQGLEFLIYFQGNSAPDKSGLPSDRFSAERTGGSVSTLTIQRTQQEDSAVYLCASSLSSGYTYEQYFGPGTRLTVT.

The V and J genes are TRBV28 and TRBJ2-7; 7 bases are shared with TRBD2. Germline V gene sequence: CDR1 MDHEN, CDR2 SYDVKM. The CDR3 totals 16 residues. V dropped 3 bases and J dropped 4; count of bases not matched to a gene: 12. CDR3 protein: CASSLPLGGGTYEQYF. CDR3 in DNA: TGTGCCAGCAGTTTGCCCTTGGGGGGGGGTACGTACGAGCAGTACTTC.

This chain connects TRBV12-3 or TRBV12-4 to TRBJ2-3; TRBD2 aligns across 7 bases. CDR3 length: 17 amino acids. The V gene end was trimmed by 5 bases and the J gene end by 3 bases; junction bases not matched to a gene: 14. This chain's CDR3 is CASSKTNPSGKTDTQYF. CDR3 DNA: TGTGCCAGCAGTAAAACCAACCCTAGCGGAAAAACAGATACGCAGTATTTT.

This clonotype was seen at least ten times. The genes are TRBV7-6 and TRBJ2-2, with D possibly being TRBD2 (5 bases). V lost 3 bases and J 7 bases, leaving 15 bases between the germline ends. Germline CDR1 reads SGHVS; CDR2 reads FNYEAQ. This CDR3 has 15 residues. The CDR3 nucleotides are TGTGCCAGCAGCTTGAATGCAATACGGGGCGGGGAGCTGTTTTTT. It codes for CASSLNAIRGGELFF. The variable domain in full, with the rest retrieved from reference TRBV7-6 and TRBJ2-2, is GAGVSQSPRYKVTKRGQDVALRCDPISGHVSLYWYRQALGQGPEFLTYFNYEAQQDKSGLPNDRFSAERPEGSISTLTIQRTEQRDSAMYRCASSLNAIRGGELFFGEGSRLTVL.

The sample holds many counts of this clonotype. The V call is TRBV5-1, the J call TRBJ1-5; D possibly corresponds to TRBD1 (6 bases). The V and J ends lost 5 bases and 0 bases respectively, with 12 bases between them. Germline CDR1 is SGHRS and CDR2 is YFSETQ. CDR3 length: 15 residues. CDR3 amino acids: CASSPDSNSNQPQHF. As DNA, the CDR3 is TGCGCCAGCAGTCCGGACAGCAATAGCAATCAGCCCCAGCATTTT.